The rows below give T cell receptor beta chains drawn from one sample of a study of T cell clonotyping in hematopoietic cell transplantation. This table comes from immunoSEQ multiplex PCR, and its TCRdb copy is limited to in-frame clones, with some not included. The sample lists roughly 50,000 clones; about nine tenths were seen once. This material consisted of peripheral blood mononuclear cells, taken before stem cell transplant. The source of these receptors is a man aged 55 to 70 with biphenotypic leukemia. Some clones in this sample may be carry-over from other donors' samples. Each CDR3 is given with its conserved first and last residue. Fields, in order: D gene, clone size, V gene, J gene, CDR3 protein, CDR3 DNA. The D gene is left open where the match is weak. Expanded clones are given a class, and other clones once, few, many or no size at all.

>TRBD1|NA|TRBV10-3|TRBJ1-2
CAISTIKPGQGNYGYTF
TGTGCCATCAGTACGATTAAACCGGGACAGGGTAACTATGGCTACACCTTC
>NA|NA|TRBV29-1|TRBJ1-4
CSVLERGAREKLFF
TGCAGCGTCCTCGAAAGGGGGGCGCGGGAAAAACTGTTTTTT
>NA|NA|TRBV9|TRBJ2-5
CASSVANGQETQYF
TGTGCCAGCAGCGTAGCTAACGGCCAAGAGACCCAGTACTTC
>NA|NA|TRBV2|TRBJ1-1
CASSFSGGSFYTEAFF
TGTGCCAGCAGTTTTAGCGGGGGGTCGTTTTACACTGAAGCTTTCTTT
>TRBD1|NA|TRBV28|TRBJ1-2
CASSLGQGVSGYTF
TGTGCCAGCAGCCTGGGACAGGGGGTGAGTGGCTACACCTTC
>NA|NA|TRBV5-6|TRBJ1-2
CASSLVGDREHTF
TGTGCCAGCAGCTTGGTCGGGGACCGGGAGCACACCTTC
>TRBD1|NA|TRBV5-1|TRBJ1-4
CASSPGTGLEEKLFF
TGCGCCAGCAGCCCAGGGACAGGATTAGAGGAAAAACTGTTTTTT
>NA|NA|TRBV30|TRBJ1-2
CAWRDSSTLYGYTF
TGTGCCTGGAGGGACAGCTCTACCCTCTATGGCTACACCTTC
>TRBD1|once|TRBV28|TRBJ1-4
CASRQGGEKLFF
TGTGCCAGCAGACAGGGGGGTGAAAAACTGTTTTTT
>NA|NA|TRBV15|TRBJ2-7
CATSRDPGSPAYEQYF
TGTGCCACCAGCAGAGATCCGGGCAGCCCAGCCTACGAGCAGTACTTC
>NA|NA|TRBV4-2|TRBJ2-7
CASSQSDREGNYEQYF
TGTGCCAGCAGCCAATCGGACAGGGAGGGAAACTACGAGCAGTACTTC
>NA|NA|TRBV9|TRBJ2-3
CASSAEGLFTDTQYF
TGTGCCAGCAGCGCGGAGGGACTTTTCACAGATACGCAGTATTTT
>NA|NA|TRBV5-1|TRBJ1-1
CASSLSGEFAGGSTEAFF
TGCGCCAGCAGCTTGTCTGGGGAATTTGCAGGCGGTTCGACTGAAGCTTTCTTT
>NA|NA|TRBV7-9|TRBJ1-2
CAFKTGSGYTF
TGTGCCTTCAAGACCGGTTCTGGCTACACCTTC
>TRBD2|once|TRBV7-9|TRBJ2-7
CAISGTGYEQYF
TGTGCCATCAGCGGGACGGGCTACGAGCAGTACTTC
>NA|NA|TRBV30|TRBJ2-3
CAWSVGADTQYF
TGTGCCTGGAGTGTGGGGGCAGATACGCAGTATTTT
>TRBD1|NA|TRBV6-5|TRBJ2-3
CASSYMGVLGQSQYF
TGTGCCAGCAGTTACATGGGGGTACTGGGACAGTCGCAGTATTTT
>TRBD2|NA|TRBV6-5|TRBJ2-7
CASRLAGKSEQYF
TGTGCCAGCCGACTAGCGGGAAAGAGCGAGCAGTACTTC
>TRBD1|NA|TRBV30|TRBJ2-7
CACVQRGQNSYEQYF
TGTGCCTGCGTCCAAAGGGGGCAGAACTCCTACGAGCAGTACTTC
>NA|NA|TRBV27|TRBJ1-2
CASSLRAGVVSNYGYTF
TGTGCCAGCAGTTTACGGGCAGGAGTAGTCTCTAACTATGGCTACACCTTC
>NA|NA|TRBV5-5|TRBJ1-1
CASSLDLAGSEAFF
TGTGCCAGCAGCTTGGATTTGGCAGGGTCTGAAGCTTTCTTT
>NA|NA|TRBV7-3|TRBJ2-2
CASSPTGTGGELFF
TGTGCCAGCAGCCCGACAGGGACTGGCGGGGAGCTGTTTTTT
>NA|few|TRBV5-1|TRBJ2-7
CASSLGLLTYEQYF
TGCGCCAGCAGCTTGGGACTGTTGACCTACGAGCAGTACTTC
>NA|once|TRBV2|TRBJ2-7
CASSVFVPAVMGEQYF
NA
>NA|NA|TRBV28|TRBJ1-2
CASSLLGEGRGPNYGYTF
TGTGCCAGCAGTTTATTGGGCGAAGGAAGGGGACCCAACTATGGCTACACCTTC
>TRBD1|NA|TRBV5-1|TRBJ2-2
CASSPRTGEGSANTGELFF
TGCGCCAGCAGCCCAAGGACAGGGGAGGGCTCCGCGAACACCGGGGAGCTGTTTTTT
>TRBD1|NA|TRBV10-2|TRBJ1-2
CASSEGGRTGGGGYTF
TGCGCCAGCAGTGAGGGGGGTAGGACAGGGGGTGGCGGCTACACCTTC
>NA|NA|TRBV2|TRBJ2-2
CASQLAHTGELFF
TGTGCCAGTCAACTAGCTCACACCGGGGAGCTGTTTTTT
>NA|NA|TRBV15|TRBJ1-4
CATSRDRPTATNEKLFF
TGTGCCACCAGCAGAGATAGACCGACCGCCACTAATGAAAAACTGTTTTTT
>TRBD2|NA|TRBV29-1|TRBJ2-1
CSVAMTSGRYNEQFF
TGCAGCGTTGCAATGACTAGCGGGCGTTACAATGAGCAGTTCTTC
>TRBD1|once|TRBV6-5|TRBJ1-1
CASSYLQGANTEAFF
TGTGCCAGCAGTTATCTACAGGGGGCGAACACTGAAGCTTTCTTT
>NA|NA|TRBV10-2|TRBJ1-5
CASSEGGIGQPQHF
TGCGCCAGCAGTGAGGGGGGTATAGGTCAGCCCCAGCATTTT
>NA|NA|TRBV19|TRBJ2-5
CASSNKEETQYF
TGTGCCAGTAGTAACAAAGAAGAGACCCAGTACTTC
>NA|NA|TRBV27|TRBJ2-7
CASRKEGYTTEQYF
TGTGCCAGCAGAAAGGAGGGATATACCACCGAGCAGTACTTC
>NA|NA|TRBV7-8|TRBJ1-5
CASSFVPGDQPQHF
TGTGCCAGCAGCTTTGTTCCGGGGGATCAGCCCCAGCATTTT
>NA|NA|TRBV6-6|TRBJ2-7
CASSYNVYEQYF
TGTGCCAGCAGTTATAACGTTTACGAGCAGTACTTC
>NA|NA|TRBV6-5|TRBJ1-4
CASSPEGVREKLFF
TGTGCCAGCAGCCCCGAGGGGGTCAGAGAAAAACTGTTTTTT
>NA|NA|TRBV5-8|TRBJ2-2
CASSPQGGWSGELFF
TGTGCCAGCAGCCCCCAAGGGGGGTGGTCCGGGGAGCTGTTTTTT
>TRBD1|NA|TRBV29-1|TRBJ2-2
CSARYRGHDTGELFF
TGCAGCGCTAGATACAGGGGGCACGACACCGGGGAGCTGTTTTTT